These 18 T cell receptor beta chains came from one sample sequenced in a study of molecular identifiers for immune sequencing clone quantification. Using its own MiXCR run on the PCR reads, TCRdb lists one record per CDR3 protein. The table has about 510,000 distinct CDR3 sequences, over 20% seen once. Sequenced material: naive CD8+ T cells from blood, with Jurkat cell RNA spiked in. Subset reported: FACS-sorted CD8+CD4-CCR7+CD45RA+ naive T cells. All receptors come from a human donor in good health. Some libraries in this study had Jurkat cell RNA spiked in.

In its sample, this clonotype was seen a few times. The V gene is TRBV12-3 or TRBV12-4, the J gene TRBJ2-4, with no clear D. Trimming pared 4 bases from V and 8 bases from J, leaving 6 bases between. The CDR3 has 11 amino acids. CDR3 sequence: CASSSEDIQYF. In nucleotides, the CDR3 is TGTGCCAGCAGTTCCGAGGACATTCAGTACTTC.

The chain links TRBV6-2 or TRBV6-3 to TRBJ2-2, with unresolved D. The ends were cut back, 8 bases at V and 3 bases at J, with 7 bases in the middle. CDR3 length equals 12 residues. Germline V lookup: CDR1 MNHEY, CDR2 SVGEGT. The DNA of the CDR3 is TGTGCCAGCGGGCACGACACCGGGGAGCTGTTTTTT. It is translated as CASGHDTGELFF.

The table lists this clonotype with many counts. The CDR3 here is CASSLTGTDTQYF. Written as DNA, the CDR3 is TGTGCCAGCAGCCTGACAGGCACAGATACGCAGTATTTT. This sequence joins TRBV13 and TRBJ2-3; D might be TRBD1 (5 bases). Germline V lookup: CDR1 PRHDT, CDR2 FYEKMQ (reference sequence). The CDR3 loop spans 13 amino acids. Trimming cost V 5 bases and J 1 base, with 7 bases left between them.

The J gene is TRBJ2-2, the V gene TRBV4-3; unclear D gene. The germline V gene has CDR1 LGHNA and CDR2 YSLEER. Trimming left V 3 bases short and J 1 base short, with 6 bases between. This CDR3 contains 14 residues. CDR3 amino acids: CASSQAMNTGELFF. DNA for the CDR3: TGCGCCAGCAGCCAGGCCATGAACACCGGGGAGCTGTTTTTT.

This rearrangement joins TRBV12-3 or TRBV12-4 to TRBJ1-1; D is unresolved. Trimming cost V 1 base and J 5 bases, with 8 bases left between them. The CDR3 sequence is 13 residues long. The DNA of the CDR3 is TGTGCCAGCAGTTTAGGTGAGCTGACTGAAGCTTTCTTT. Translating gives CASSLGELTEAFF.

This clonotype has just one count. A much larger clone is a single base away; this may be a read error. The V call is TRBV30, the J call TRBJ1-1; TRBD1 is a possible D gene (6 bases). V was trimmed by 3 bases and J by 8 bases, leaving 19 bases between them. The CDR3 is 14 amino acids. In germline, CDR1 is GTSNPN, CDR2 SVGIG (reference sequence). This CDR3 is CAWSTGAGDPEAFF. The DNA of the CDR3 is TGTGCCTGGAGCACCGGGGCAGGGGATCCCGAAGCTTTCTTT.

There are a few counts of this clonotype. The chain uses TRBV5-6 and TRBJ2-7; 9 nucleotides line up with TRBD1. V was pared by 3 bases and J by 5 bases, with 9 bases of the junction left unmatched. CDR1 and CDR2 from the germline V gene are SGHDT and YYEEEE. The CDR3 loop spans 15 amino acids. The CDR3, as DNA: TGTGCCAGCAGCTACGGGACAGGGTCCCACGACGAGCAGTACTTC. It is translated as CASSYGTGSHDEQYF.

The chain is built from TRBV29-1 and TRBJ2-1, with 14 bases that match TRBD2. The V and J ends lost 7 bases and 4 bases, in that order; junction bases with no gene match: 3. The V gene's germline CDR1 is SQVTM and CDR2 ANQGSEA. This CDR3 region has 14 residues. CDR3 protein: CSARTSGGYNEQFF. CDR3 in DNA: TGCAGCGCACGGACTAGCGGGGGGTACAATGAGCAGTTCTTC.

The chain carries TRBV4-3 and TRBJ2-7; tentative D call: TRBD2 (7 bases). V was clipped by 4 bases and J by 5 bases, with 18 bases between them. The CDR3 is 15 amino acids. Germline V CDR1 and CDR2: LGHNA, YSLEER. CDR3 sequence: CASSPNYREGDEQYF. Here the CDR3 DNA reads TGCGCCAGCAGCCCTAACTACAGGGAGGGGGACGAGCAGTACTTC.

This clonotype has a count of ten or more. The chain links TRBV2 to TRBJ1-1; the D is unclear. The CDR3 length is 13 residues. V gave up 3 bases and J gave up 1 base, with 6 bases separating them. Germline lookup yields CDR1 SNHLY and CDR2 FYNNEI. CDR3 loop: CASSDSRNTEAFF. The CDR3 coding sequence is TGTGCCAGCAGTGATAGCAGGAACACTGAAGCTTTCTTT.

This chain joins TRBV4-2 and TRBJ2-5; TRBD1 agrees at 7 bases. From germline, CDR1 is LGHNA and CDR2 YNFKEQ. J was trimmed by 7 bases and V by 0 bases; bases with no gene match: 11. The CDR3 loop spans 16 amino acids. CDR3 nucleotide sequence: TGTGCCAGCAGCCAAGAGGGACAGCCACCTCTCTCGACCCAGTACTTC. Translating gives CASSQEGQPPLSTQYF.

This chain joins TRBV4-1 and TRBJ2-7, with D uncertain. The CDR3 is 14 amino acids. The V gene lost 1 base and the J gene lost 3 bases, with 10 bases spanning the gap. Germline V gene lookup returns CDR1 MGHRA and CDR2 YSYEKL. The CDR3 loop reads CASSQVGMDYEQYF. The CDR3 coding sequence is TGCGCCAGCAGCCAAGTAGGTATGGACTACGAGCAGTACTTC.

This clonotype has at least ten counts. The junction and the germline gene differ at one end; a read error may be behind it. The rearrangement joins TRBV7-7 to TRBJ2-7; 11 bases align to TRBD1. The germline gives CDR1 SSHAT, CDR2 FNYEAQ (reference sequence). The CDR3 extends over 13 amino acids. The CDR3 DNA reads as TGTGCTAGCAGCTTAGGGACAGGGGGTGAGCAGTACTTC. Amino acid sequence: CASSLGTGGEQYF.

This clonotype was seen repeatedly, ten times or more. The chain combines TRBV7-2 with TRBJ1-1; D not resolved. CDR3 length: 14 amino acids. Germline-derived CDR1 and CDR2 are SGHTA and FQGNSA. Deletions cut 5 bases from V and 7 bases from J, with 17 bases between. The CDR3 region has the DNA TGTGCCAGCAGCCCACGTTGGGGTATCCGTGAAGCTTTCTTT. Its translation: CASSPRWGIREAFF.

Remarks on this clonotype: A read error may explain this, as a much larger clone is one base away. This sequence joins TRBV7-2 and TRBJ2-7; the D is unclear. The CDR3 runs to 13 residues. CDR1 is SGHTA and CDR2 is FQGNSA in the germline V gene. The CDR3 sequence: CASRDPWAYGQYF. The CDR3 nucleotides are TGTGCCAGCAGAGACCCCTGGGCCTACGGGCAGTACTTC.

This clonotype was detected ten times or more. This chain links TRBV4-3 with TRBJ2-5; TRBD2 might be the D (6 bases). Germline-derived CDR1 and CDR2 are LGHNA and YSLEER. The CDR3 length is 14 residues. Deletions cut 0 bases from V and 4 bases from J, with 9 bases between. In DNA form, the CDR3 reads TGCGCCAGCAGCCAAGATCGGGGGACAGAGACCCAGTACTTC. Translation gives CASSQDRGTETQYF.

About this clonotype itself: A read error is the likely source, as a far larger clone sits one nucleotide away. The CDR3 nucleotides read TGTGCCGGCAGCTTAGTTGGGGGGACCGAAGCTTTCTTT. Translating it yields CAGSLVGGTEAFF. The rearrangement links TRBV7-8 to TRBJ1-1; maybe TRBD1 (5 bases). The CDR3 is 13 residues long. In germline, CDR1 is SGHVS, CDR2 FQNEAQ. Looking up the rest from reference TRBV7-8 and TRBJ1-1 gives the full variable domain: GAGVSQSPRYKVAKRGQDVALRCDPISGHVSLFWYQQALGQGPEFLTYFQNEAQLDKSGLPSDRFFAERPEGSVSTLKIQRTQQEDSAVYLCAGSLVGGTEAFFGQGTRLTVV.

This clonotype appeared many times. CDR3 nucleotide sequence: TGCGCCAGCAGCCCGACTCCGGGACAGGGAAATGAGCAGTTCTTC. It encodes CASSPTPGQGNEQFF. This chain connects TRBV4-1 to TRBJ2-1; 9 bases fit TRBD1. Germline V gene sequence: CDR1 MGHRA, CDR2 YSYEKL. The CDR3 totals 15 residues. J gave up 7 bases and V 4 bases, and 8 bases lay outside the gene matches.